Listed below are T cell receptor beta chains from one sample, sequenced in a study of CD4+ T cells in melanoma. Profiling relied on immunoSEQ multiplex PCR, and the TCRdb table lists in-frame clones only, not all of them. The repertoire consists of about 10,000 clones, with 64% occurring once and the leading ten covering approximately 13%. Input material: cells from a culture (not recorded whether cultured in vitro). The receptors stem from a human donor with melanoma. Both conserved end residues are trimmed from each CDR3.

AWSVNQAGRETQY,13,TRBV30,TRBJ2-5
ASSGSGRVY,9,TRBV2,TRBJ2-7
SVGWVGTSGTDTQY,14,TRBV29-1,TRBJ2-3
ASSISNTGELF,11,TRBV5-1,TRBJ2-2
ASSPQGQPGGKLF,13,TRBV9,TRBJ1-4
ASSIGLTNTEAF,12,TRBV19,TRBJ1-1
ASSEEGNSPLH,11,TRBV6-1,TRBJ1-6
ASSYSRVGYGYT,12,TRBV6-5,TRBJ1-2
ASSPRTSGGRDTQY,14,TRBV7-8,TRBJ2-3
AIRRSPTDRSYGYT,14,TRBV10-3,TRBJ1-2
ASSSSGRGYNSPLH,14,TRBV5-5,TRBJ1-6
ASRAQQGGMGAF,12,TRBV6-6,TRBJ1-1
ASSGTRSGELF,11,TRBV6-1,TRBJ2-2
ASSAQGTNSYNEQF,14,TRBV6-4,TRBJ2-1
AISDTVKNPYEQY,13,TRBV10-3,TRBJ2-7
ASSIRTGGRPDTQY,14,TRBV11-3,TRBJ2-3
ASEKGVVYNEQF,12,TRBV5-8,TRBJ2-1
AISELEGLRTEAF,13,TRBV10-3,TRBJ1-1
ASSQQGRRYGYT,12,TRBV18,TRBJ1-2
ATGRNLQETQY,11,TRBV10-2,TRBJ2-5
ASSPWASGARYNEQF,15,TRBV4-1,TRBJ2-1
ASSFQRDSGYT,11,TRBV6-6,TRBJ1-2
ASSAHESDTIY,11,TRBV9,TRBJ1-3
ASSPASTGNTEAF,13,TRBV4-2,TRBJ1-1
ASSPRQGRNEQY,12,TRBV5-1,TRBJ2-7
ASSRLPGDGNTIY,13,TRBV19,TRBJ1-3
ASSPPAENLREQY,13,TRBV18,TRBJ2-7
ASRLDGAPSPLH,12,TRBV2,TRBJ1-6
SIGGGSFGYT,10,TRBV29-1,TRBJ1-2
ASSITGLKSYSNQPQH,16,TRBV19,TRBJ1-5
ASRIGTRSYGYT,12,TRBV18,TRBJ1-2
ASRGDRDYEQF,11,TRBV6-6,TRBJ2-1
ASSARVREGSSD,12,TRBV6-1,TRBJ1-2
ASSMGRRGKL,10,TRBV19,TRBJ2-1
ASTRSHGSQPQH,12,TRBV2,TRBJ1-5
ASRQGQGTGELF,12,TRBV7-8,TRBJ2-2
ASSFDRPYNTGELF,14,TRBV5-1,TRBJ2-2
ASSVWANNEQF,11,TRBV6-1,TRBJ2-1
ASSHPGQASYEQY,13,TRBV4-1,TRBJ2-7
ASSALRRGVTDTQY,14,TRBV6-1,TRBJ2-3
ASTPTRGKNTEAF,13,TRBV6-6,TRBJ1-1
ASSLGGADGYT,11,TRBV7-6,TRBJ1-2
ASSNTPGSSYNSPLH,15,TRBV9,TRBJ1-6
ASSLGLGRTRDTQY,14,TRBV5-1,TRBJ2-3
ASSGSGWGQETQY,13,TRBV9,TRBJ2-5